This is a list of T cell receptor beta chains from one sample in a study of shared T cell receptors in the human thymus. The data were produced by immunoSEQ multiplex PCR, yet TCRdb's version contains in-frame clones alone and is incomplete. The sample carries 600,000 to 900,000 clones, 75% to 90% recorded once. This sample also appeared in a second study, on human thymus T cells.

The sequenced sample consisted of thymocytes. These receptors all come from a girl less than two years old with a congenital heart defect. Both conserved end residues are part of each CDR3. D genes are given only for firm matches. Size tells how often a clone was seen (once, few, many) or the class of an expanded clone, and some rows leave it out.

J gene	V gene	D gene	clone size	CDR3 protein	CDR3 DNA
TRBJ2-1	TRBV5-4	TRBD2	.	CADGGGEPYNEQFF	TGTGCCGACGGCGGGGGAGAACCATACAATGAGCAGTTCTTC
TRBJ1-2	TRBV29-1	.	.	CSVDGASSFNYGYTF	TGCAGCGTTGATGGGGCCTCGAGCTTTAACTATGGCTACACCTTC
TRBJ1-1	TRBV19	TRBD1	.	CASEPGQLNTEAFF	TGTGCCAGCGAACCGGGACAGCTTAACACTGAAGCTTTCTTT
TRBJ1-2	TRBV5-6	.	.	CASSHLNRDTIGYGYTF	TGTGCCAGCAGCCACCTGAACCGGGACACCATCGGCTATGGCTACACCTTC
TRBJ2-1	TRBV7-8	TRBD2	.	CASSLGLAGYNEQFF	TGTGCCAGCAGCTTAGGCCTAGCGGGTTACAATGAGCAGTTCTTC
TRBJ1-1	TRBV25-1	.	.	CATLKPGNTEAFF	TGTGCCACCCTAAAGCCGGGGAACACTGAAGCTTTCTTT
TRBJ1-1	TRBV5-1	TRBD1	.	CASSWTGLEAFF	TGCGCCAGCAGCTGGACAGGGCTGGAAGCTTTCTTT
TRBJ2-1	TRBV2	.	.	CASGGINGYNEQFF	TGTGCCAGCGGCGGCATTAATGGTTACAATGAGCAGTTCTTC
TRBJ1-5	TRBV4-1	TRBD1	.	CASSRGQINQPQHF	TGCGCCAGCAGCCGGGGACAGATCAATCAGCCCCAGCATTTT
TRBJ2-5	TRBV6-5	TRBD2	once	CASSNQAGGPGTQYF	TGTGCCAGCAGTAACCAAGCGGGGGGGCCGGGGACCCAGTACTTC
TRBJ2-1	TRBV30	.	once	CAWRYLARGSNEQFF	TGTGCCTGGAGATATCTCGCGCGGGGATCGAATGAGCAGTTCTTC
TRBJ1-2	TRBV7-8	.	.	CASSSKRRDGYTF	TGTGCCAGCAGCTCTAAACGCCGTGATGGCTACACCTTC
TRBJ1-2	TRBV19	.	few	CASLNRVGYGYTF	TGTGCCAGCTTAAACAGGGTTGGCTATGGCTACACCTTC
TRBJ2-3	TRBV29-1	.	once	CSVGDWGSGVSDTQYF	TGCAGCGTGGGGGACTGGGGCAGTGGGGTTTCGGATACGCAGTATTTT